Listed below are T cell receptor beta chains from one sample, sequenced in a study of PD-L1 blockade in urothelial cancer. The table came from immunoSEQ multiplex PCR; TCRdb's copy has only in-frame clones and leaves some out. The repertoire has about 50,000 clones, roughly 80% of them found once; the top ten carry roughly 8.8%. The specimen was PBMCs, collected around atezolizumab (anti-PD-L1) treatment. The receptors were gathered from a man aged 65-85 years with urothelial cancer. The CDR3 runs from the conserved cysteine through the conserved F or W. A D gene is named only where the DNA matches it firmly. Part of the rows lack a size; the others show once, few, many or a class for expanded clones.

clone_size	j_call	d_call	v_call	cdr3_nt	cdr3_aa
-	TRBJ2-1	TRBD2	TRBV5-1	TGCGCCAGCAGCGCCGGACTAGCGGGAGTCAATGAGCAGTTCTTC	CASSAGLAGVNEQFF
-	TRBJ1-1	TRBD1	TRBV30	TGTGCCTGGAGTGTCGACAGGGGGCGGACTGAAGCTTTCTTT	CAWSVDRGRTEAFF
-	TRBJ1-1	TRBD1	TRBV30	TGTGCCTGGAAAAGGGACAGGGTTCGAGGGGCTTTCTTT	CAWKRDRVRGAFF
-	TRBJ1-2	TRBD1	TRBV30	TGTGCCTGGAGTGTAAGGACAGGGTATGGCTACACCTTC	CAWSVRTGYGYTF
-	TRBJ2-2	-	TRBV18	TGTGCCAGCTCACCACTCCCAGGGCCCGGGGAGCTGTTTTTT	CASSPLPGPGELFF
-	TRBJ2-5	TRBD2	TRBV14	TGTGCCAGCAGCCAAGGGTACGGCGCCTCCCTTCGGGGGGCCCAGTACTTC	CASSQGYGASLRGAQYF
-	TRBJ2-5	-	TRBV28	TGTGCCAGCAGTTTATTTGTCACTTCCCAGAGGTACCAAGAGACCCAGTACTTC	CASSLFVTSQRYQETQYF
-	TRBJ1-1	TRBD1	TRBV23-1	TGCGCCAGCAGTCATCTTACAGGGGGCAGCACTGAAGCTTTCTTT	CASSHLTGGSTEAFF
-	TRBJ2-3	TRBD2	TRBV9	TGTGCCAGCAGCGCCCGACTAGCGGGAGTTAACGAGCCAGATACGCAGTATTTT	CASSARLAGVNEPDTQYF
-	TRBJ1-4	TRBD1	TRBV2	TGTGCCAGCAGTCCTACCCGCGGGACAGACGAAGAAAAACTGTTTTTT	CASSPTRGTDEEKLFF
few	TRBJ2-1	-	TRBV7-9	TGTGCCAGCAGCCGCCGGAGCCAGAGCTCCTACAATGAGCAGTTCTTC	CASSRRSQSSYNEQFF
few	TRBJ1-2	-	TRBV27	TGTGCCAGCAGTTCAAACCCCCGACAGGCCTATGGCTACACCTTC	CASSSNPRQAYGYTF
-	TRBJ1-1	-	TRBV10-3	TGTGCCATCAGTGATCCCCTCACTGAAGCTTTCTTT	CAISDPLTEAFF
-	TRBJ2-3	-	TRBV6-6	TGTGCCAGCAGTTATCTTGGGGGGAGGCAAGCAGATACGCAGTATTTT	CASSYLGGRQADTQYF
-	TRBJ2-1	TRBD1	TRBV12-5	TGTGCTAGTGGTCGGACAGGGGGCTCCTACAATGAGCAGTTCTTC	CASGRTGGSYNEQFF
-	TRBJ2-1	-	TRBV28	TGTGCCAGCAGTTTCCCACCTAGCTATGAGCAGTTCTTC	CASSFPPSYEQFF
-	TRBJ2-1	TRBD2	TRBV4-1	TGCGCCAGCAGCCAGACCGGGACTAGCGGGAGGGGGTTGTGGGGTGAGCAGTTCTTC	CASSQTGTSGRGLWGEQFF
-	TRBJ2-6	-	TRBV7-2	TGTGCCAGCAGCTTGGGGCCCAGGGTGGGCGGGGCCAACGTCCTGACTTTC	CASSLGPRVGGANVLTF
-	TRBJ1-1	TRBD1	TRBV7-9	TGTGCCAGCAGCACCGACAGGGGTACTGAAGCTTTCTTT	CASSTDRGTEAFF
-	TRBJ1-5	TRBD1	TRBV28	TGTGCCAGCGGAGATGGGACAGGGAGCAATCAGCCCCAGCATTTT	CASGDGTGSNQPQHF
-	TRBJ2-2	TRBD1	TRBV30	TGTGCCTGGGACAGGGCGGGCACCGGGGAGCTGTTTTTT	CAWDRAGTGELFF
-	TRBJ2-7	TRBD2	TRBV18	TGTGCCAGCTCCGGGACTAGCATGCTCGAGCAGTACTTC	CASSGTSMLEQYF
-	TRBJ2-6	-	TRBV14	TGTGCCAGCAGCCCGCAGGGATATGGGGCCAACGTCCTGACTTTC	CASSPQGYGANVLTF
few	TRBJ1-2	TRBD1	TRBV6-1	TGTGCCAGCAGTGAGGACAGGGGATTTTATGGCTACACCTTC	CASSEDRGFYGYTF
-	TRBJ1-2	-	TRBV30	TGTGCCTGGAGTCGGGGAATCGGGGGCTACACCTTC	CAWSRGIGGYTF
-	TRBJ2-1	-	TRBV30	TGTGCCTGGAGTGCTGTATCGGTATCGGATGAGCAGTTCTTC	CAWSAVSVSDEQFF
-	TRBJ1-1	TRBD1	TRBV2	TGTGCCACCACAGGGGACGTGAACACTGAAGCTTTCTTT	CATTGDVNTEAFF
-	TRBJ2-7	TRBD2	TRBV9	TGTGCCAGCAGCCCACCAGGAGCTAGCGGGAAACTCTACGAGCAGTACTTC	CASSPPGASGKLYEQYF
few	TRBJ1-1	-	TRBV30	TGTGCCTGGAGTGTACCCGTACAGTATAGAGCTTTCTTT	CAWSVPVQYRAFF
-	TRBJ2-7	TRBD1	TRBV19	TGTGCCAGTAGTCTCAGGGGGTCCGAGTTTTACGAGCAGTACTTC	CASSLRGSEFYEQYF
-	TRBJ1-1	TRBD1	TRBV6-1	TGTGCCAGCACCCTCGGGACAGGGAGTGAAGCTTTCTTT	CASTLGTGSEAFF
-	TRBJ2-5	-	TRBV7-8	TGTGCCAGCAGAGAAGCACAAGAGACCCAGTACTTC	CASREAQETQYF
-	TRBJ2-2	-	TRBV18	TGTGCCAGCTCACCAGCAGGGCCGAACACCGGGGAGCTGTTTTTT	CASSPAGPNTGELFF
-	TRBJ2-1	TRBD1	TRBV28	TGTGCCAGCAGTCTACCCGGGACAGGAGTGAGCAATGAGCAGTTCTTC	CASSLPGTGVSNEQFF
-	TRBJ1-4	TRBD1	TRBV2	TGTGCCAGCAGTTTAGGGGGCACGGATGAAAAACTGTTTTTT	CASSLGGTDEKLFF
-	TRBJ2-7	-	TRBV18	TGTGCCAGCTCACCACAGGCGGCATTTTCCTACGAGCAGTACTTC	CASSPQAAFSYEQYF
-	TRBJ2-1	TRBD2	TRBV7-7	TGTGCTAGCAGCCCGGGACTAGCGGGAGAGCAGTTCTTC	CASSPGLAGEQFF
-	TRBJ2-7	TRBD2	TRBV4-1	TGCGCCAGCAGCCAAGTTACCACAGGGATAGGGACTAGCGGGAGGTCCAACGAGCAGTACTTC	CASSQVTTGIGTSGRSNEQYF
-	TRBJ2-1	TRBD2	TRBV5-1	TGCGCCAGCAGCCCTGGACTAGCGATTTACAATGAGCAGTTCTTC	CASSPGLAIYNEQFF
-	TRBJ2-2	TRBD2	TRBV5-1	TGCGCCAGCAGCTCCGGACTAGCGGGAGGGCCTCGGGAGCTGTTTTTT	CASSSGLAGGPRELFF
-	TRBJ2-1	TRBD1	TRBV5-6	TGTGCCAGCAGCTTGGACAGGGGTCCCTACAATGAGCAGTTCTTC	CASSLDRGPYNEQFF
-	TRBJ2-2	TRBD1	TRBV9	TGTGCCAGCAGCCCCCGGACAGGGGCGGATACCGGGGAGCTGTTTTTT	CASSPRTGADTGELFF
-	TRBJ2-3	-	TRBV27	TGTGCCAGCAGTGGAAGTAGCGGAGCCTGGGGCACAGATACGCAGTATTTT	CASSGSSGAWGTDTQYF
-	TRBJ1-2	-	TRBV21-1	TGTGCCAGCAGCAAATTTGAGGAAGTCTATGGCTACACCTTC	CASSKFEEVYGYTF
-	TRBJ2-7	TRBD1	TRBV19	TGTGCCAGTAGTATTGGGACAGCGTACGAGCAGTACTTC	CASSIGTAYEQYF
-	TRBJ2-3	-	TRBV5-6	TGTGCCAGCAGCTCCTCTGGACACGCTAGCACAGATACGCAGTATTTT	CASSSSGHASTDTQYF
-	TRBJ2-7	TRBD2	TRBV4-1	TGCGCCAGCAGCCTATCAGCGGGATGGAGCTCCTACGAGCAGTACTTC	CASSLSAGWSSYEQYF
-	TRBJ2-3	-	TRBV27	TGTGCCAGCAGACGAGGGACTAGCACAGATACGCAGTATTTT	CASRRGTSTDTQYF
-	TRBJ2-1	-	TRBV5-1	TGCGCCAGCAGCTTGGACGGCGCGGGTTACAATGAGCAGTTCTTC	CASSLDGAGYNEQFF
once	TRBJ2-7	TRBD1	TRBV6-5	TGTGCCAGCAGTTCGGGCGGACAGGGGATTTACGAGCAGTACTTC	CASSSGGQGIYEQYF
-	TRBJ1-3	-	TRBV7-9	TGTGCCAGCAGCTTAGTTGTAGCTGGAAACACCATATATTTT	CASSLVVAGNTIYF
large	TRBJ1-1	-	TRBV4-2	TGTGCCAGCAGCCAACGGGGAAGTGAAGCTTTCTTT	CASSQRGSEAFF